This T cell receptor (beta chain) was captured in a study of vaccination and CD4 T cells after COVID-19. The CDR3 length is 10 residues. Treatment: approximately nine-day PBMC culture with coronavirus spike peptide pools or control peptides (ViraFEST assay). The collection of CD4+ T cells from the unexposed donor took place before the COVID-19 pandemic (2011-2018). Cultured CD4+ T cells had their DNA profiled by the Oncomine TCR Beta short-read assay. It was from cultured CD4+ T cells that genomic DNA was extracted. Using its own MiXCR run on the PCR reads, TCRdb lists one record per CDR3 protein. In the table there are about 4,000 distinct CDR3 sequences, 70% to 80% of which are singletons. For this clonotype: Its target is not known.

The sequence was collected from a human donor in good health. This chain connects TRBV21-1 to TRBJ1-2; the table's TRBD1 call for D was not verified on the DNA. TRBV21-1 is flagged as a pseudogene. What was sequenced was CD4+ T cells from blood, cultured in vitro. In DNA, the CDR3 is TGTGCCTGGGGCGCGAGGGGCTACACCTTC. Translation: CAWGARGYTF.